These T cell receptor beta chains were read from a single sample in a study of response to subunit inactivated influenza vaccine. From the RT-PCR reads, TCRdb called clonotypes with MiXCR, one entry per CDR3 protein. In the table there are about 800,000 distinct CDR3 sequences, around 21% of which are singletons. The sequencing here drew on PBMCs from blood, taken more than 4 days after vaccination. Receptor source: a man aged 45-60 years who received an inactivated influenza vaccine. Each CDR3 is given with its conserved first and last residue.

j_call v_call cdr3_aa
TRBJ1-1 TRBV6-5 CASSYSSPASTEAFF
TRBJ1-2 TRBV5-6 CASSLVETNYGYTF
TRBJ1-2 TRBV7-2 CASSSGIYGYTF
TRBJ2-7 TRBV28 CATYRDSYEQYF
TRBJ2-7 TRBV5-1 CASSTQPDAPYEQYF
TRBJ2-3 TRBV5-1 CASSRGDPSTDTQYF
TRBJ2-2 TRBV10-3 CANNGDTQNTGELFF
TRBJ2-3 TRBV7-9 CASSSLEASQYF
TRBJ2-7 TRBV7-2 CASSPWGVGNGYEQYF
TRBJ2-7 TRBV4-2 CASSQDRSAYYEQYF
TRBJ2-7 TRBV10-3 CAISESSGGAGYEQYF
TRBJ2-7 TRBV5-5 CASSLSSGGGAHEQYF
TRBJ2-1 TRBV5-1 CASSLGQAGDNEQFF
TRBJ2-1 TRBV21-1 CASSKNQGAVHEQFF
TRBJ2-5 TRBV7-6 CASSWDTNQETQYF
TRBJ2-1 TRBV18 CASSPRTGGTGRNEQFF
TRBJ2-7 TRBV18 CASSQLAGDVEQYF
TRBJ2-1 TRBV7-9 CASSFLREGNEQFF
TRBJ2-7 TRBV6-2/TRBV6-3 CASSYLFRYEQYF
TRBJ2-5 TRBV20-1 CSASCGANHQETQYF
TRBJ2-7 TRBV3-1 CASSKMTASEQYF
TRBJ2-2 TRBV15 CATSAANTGELFF
TRBJ2-7 TRBV11-2 CASSLESGPGYEQYF
TRBJ2-2 TRBV20-1 CSAMRGLDTGELFF
TRBJ2-1 TRBV20-1 CSARVRGEGQFF
TRBJ2-7 TRBV6-4 CASIQRGQGYYEQYF
TRBJ2-1 TRBV29-1 CSSWLAGGEQFF
TRBJ1-4 TRBV7-2 CASSLSTGSNEKLFF
TRBJ2-1 TRBV6-1 CASRKDRGRNEQFF
TRBJ2-5 TRBV7-9 CASSPPRGIMETQYF
TRBJ2-7 TRBV12-3/TRBV12-4 CASSPGTVAFYEQYF
TRBJ2-5 TRBV5-5 CASSFAGGGGETQYF
TRBJ2-3 TRBV5-1 CASKGGTGFTDTQYF
TRBJ2-3 TRBV18 CASSPPRGQGDTQYF
TRBJ1-2 TRBV29-1 CSVAISGGRYGYTF
TRBJ1-1 TRBV4-3 CASSPREDTEAFF
TRBJ2-1 TRBV19 CASTPLAGTGKDNEQFF
TRBJ2-5 TRBV20-1 CSANQDYPGRETQYF
TRBJ1-1 TRBV5-1 CASSRILDSVAGTEAFF
TRBJ2-5 TRBV7-8 CASSRSSDRKEETQYF
TRBJ1-4 TRBV9 CASSVGGRSNEKLFF
TRBJ2-1 TRBV2 CASRTTSGPYNEQFF
TRBJ1-5 TRBV12-3/TRBV12-4 CASSLSRINQPQHF
TRBJ2-5 TRBV7-3 CASSLYAGGFQETQYF
TRBJ1-2 TRBV5-4 CASSPGTASGPNYGYTF
TRBJ2-7 TRBV12-3/TRBV12-4 CASSSKTGIRTYEQYF
TRBJ2-7 TRBV7-9 CASSALGGDILYEQYF
TRBJ2-5 TRBV7-8 CASSLVTLETQYF
TRBJ1-1 TRBV3-1 CASSQTGALTSTEAFF
TRBJ1-4 TRBV20-1 CSAFGQGNEKLFF
TRBJ2-1 TRBV5-6 CASSTGPLGNEQFF
TRBJ1-1 TRBV12-3/TRBV12-4 CASSEGTGGPNTEAFF
TRBJ2-2 TRBV4-2 CASSHQDRGSTGELFF
TRBJ2-7 TRBV5-1 CASSLAVGRASYEQYF
TRBJ2-1 TRBV20-1 CSARDPGGINEQFF
TRBJ2-1 TRBV5-8 CASSLGVAGTYNEQFF
TRBJ2-5 TRBV12-3/TRBV12-4 CASRPGTGQETQYF
TRBJ2-1 TRBV7-2 CASSLRNLAVSYNEQFF
TRBJ2-5 TRBV5-5 CASLQPGSETQYF
TRBJ2-1 TRBV7-8 CASSFTERPYNEQFF